These 26 T cell receptor beta chains came from one sample sequenced in a study of cytomegalovirus exposure and HLA in healthy donors. PCR involved 60 Vbeta and 13 Jbeta primers. The data were produced by immunoSEQ multiplex PCR, yet TCRdb's version contains in-frame clones alone and is incomplete. There are 150,000 to 200,000 clones in the sample; over 60% occur only once, and around 1.5% lies in the top ten. Sample: PBMCs. Receptor source: a man between 18 and 29 years old in good health and CMV-seronegative.

The chain employs TRBV21-1 and TRBJ1-2; whether TRBD1, the table's D call, matches the DNA was not checked. TRBV21-1 is described as a pseudogene. The CDR3 loop spans 16 amino acids. The CDR3 spells CASRRDRGRANYGYTF. CDR3 nucleotides: TGTGCCAGCAGGCGGGACAGGGGGCGAGCTAACTATGGCTACACCTTC.

The V call is TRBV28, the J call TRBJ1-2; D is unclear. Per the germline V gene, CDR1 is MDHEN and CDR2 is SYDVKM. V lost 2 bases, J lost 4 bases, and 8 bases lay in between. This CDR3 spans 13 amino acids. The DNA of the CDR3 is TGTGCCAGCAGTTTAGCACCGCGCTATGGCTACACCTTC. Translating it yields CASSLAPRYGYTF.

Concerning this clone itself: The sample carries other DNA sequences with the same CDR3. This rearrangement joins TRBV9 to TRBJ2-5, with 8 bases that match TRBD2. This CDR3 has 14 residues. Germline CDR1 is SGDLS and CDR2 is YYNGEE. Losses at the gene ends were 0 bases for V and 4 bases for J; bases not matched to a gene: 2. The CDR3 DNA sequence: TGTGCCAGCAGCGTAGGCGGGGGGCGAGAGACCCAGTACTTC. It encodes CASSVGGGRETQYF.

The rearrangement uses TRBV7-3 and TRBJ2-2, with D perhaps TRBD2 (6 bases). The CDR3 has 14 residues. Looked up from germline, CDR1 is SGHTA and CDR2 is FQGTGA. The ends were cut back, 5 bases at V and 4 bases at J, with 11 bases in the middle. This CDR3 reads CASSGGSVTGELFF. The CDR3 region has the DNA TGTGCCAGCAGCGGGGGGTCTGTCACCGGGGAGCTGTTTTTT.

This chain uses TRBV18 with TRBJ2-5; possibly TRBD1 for D (6 bases). CDR1 and CDR2 from the germline V gene are KGHSH and LQKENI. V was shortened by 5 bases and J by 5 bases, with 12 bases between the two germline ends. The CDR3 covers 13 residues. In DNA, the CDR3 is TGTGCCAGCTCAACCCAGGGGTACGAGACCCAGTACTTC. This translates into CASSTQGYETQYF.

The rearrangement links TRBV5-1 to TRBJ2-3; D is uncertain. CDR1 is SGHRS and CDR2 is YFSETQ in the germline V gene. The CDR3 runs 12 residues. The ends were cut back, 4 bases at V and 5 bases at J, with 8 bases in the middle. CDR3 sequence: CASSVTGDTQYF. The CDR3 region has the DNA TGCGCCAGCAGCGTTACTGGAGATACGCAGTATTTT. Together with reference TRBV5-1 and TRBJ2-3, the CDR3 gives the full variable domain: KAGVTQTPRYLIKTRGQQVTLSCSPISGHRSVSWYQQTPGQGLQFLFEYFSETQRNKGNFPGRFSGRQFSNSRSEMNVSTLELGDSALYLCASSVTGDTQYFGPGTRLTVL.

The chain employs TRBV2 and TRBJ2-3; 8 bases map to TRBD1. From germline, CDR1 is SNHLY and CDR2 FYNNEI. Unmatched junction bases numbered 8, after V lost 6 bases and J lost 3 bases. The CDR3 consists of 15 residues. Here the CDR3 DNA reads TGTGCCAGCAGGGATGGTCAGGGGGCGACAGATACGCAGTATTTT. Protein product: CASRDGQGATDTQYF.

This sequence joins TRBV10-3 and TRBJ2-1; TRBD2 aligns across 9 bases. Germline V gene lookup returns CDR1 ENHRY and CDR2 SYGVKD. CDR3 length: 14 amino acids. J was trimmed by 5 bases and V by 4 bases; bases with no gene match: 3. CDR3 sequence reads: CAISGGGGDNEQFF. The CDR3, as DNA: TGTGCCATCAGTGGGGGCGGGGGGGACAATGAGCAGTTCTTC.

This chain joins TRBV28 and TRBJ2-7, with a tentative D call TRBD2 (7 bases). The CDR3 sequence is 14 residues long. From germline, CDR1 is MDHEN and CDR2 SYDVKM. Trimming took 6 bases from V and 6 from J, leaving 18 bases between them. Here the CDR3 reads CASRYSGDNTEQYF. The CDR3 DNA follows: TGTGCCAGCAGATACAGCGGGGACAACACCGAGCAGTACTTC.

DNA of the CDR3: TGCAGCGTTGAGGGGAGCAACAGGGGCGGGAGGTCCAATGAGCAGTTCTTC. It encodes CSVEGSNRGGRSNEQFF. The chain carries TRBV29-1 and TRBJ2-1; a possible D gene is TRBD2 (8 bases). CDR1 is SQVTM, CDR2 ANQGSEA, per germline. V was pared by 3 bases and J by 6 bases, with 24 bases between. The CDR3 covers 17 residues.

This chain links TRBV5-6 with TRBJ2-3; 7 nucleotides line up with TRBD2. Looked up from germline, CDR1 is SGHDT and CDR2 is YYEEEE. The CDR3 covers 16 residues. Trimming cost V 4 bases and J 0 bases; bases outside gene matches: 8. The CDR3 protein is CASSQTSHRSTDTQYF. The CDR3 coding sequence is TGTGCCAGCAGCCAGACTAGCCATCGTAGCACAGATACGCAGTATTTT.

This sequence joins TRBV27 and TRBJ2-3, with TRBD2 identical over 7 bases. Germline V lookup: CDR1 MNHEY, CDR2 SMNVEV (reference sequence). The CDR3 loop spans 17 amino acids. The V and J ends lost 2 bases and 6 bases, in that order; junction bases with no gene match: 14. CDR3 region: CASSLGAGTPNGDTQYF. In DNA form, the CDR3 reads TGTGCCAGCAGTTTAGGAGCGGGAACCCCCAACGGGGATACGCAGTATTTT.

The V gene is TRBV5-1, the J gene TRBJ2-7; TRBD2 matches at 10 bases. With 0 bases clipped from V and 2 bases from J, the junction kept 8 bases outside the gene matches. This CDR3 has 17 residues. Germline lookup yields CDR1 SGHRS and CDR2 YFSETQ. In DNA, the CDR3 is TGCGCCAGCAGCTTGGTTACCCCCGGACTAGCGGCCTACGAGCAGTACTTC. Amino acid sequence: CASSLVTPGLAAYEQYF.

The chain combines TRBV4-1 with TRBJ2-7, with 9 bases identical to TRBD2. Germline CDR1 is MGHRA and CDR2 is YSYEKL. The CDR3 loop spans 15 amino acids. J was trimmed by 2 bases and V by 1 base; bases with no gene match: 3. The CDR3 region is CASSQGLAGTYEQYF. CDR3 in DNA: TGCGCCAGCAGCCAAGGCCTAGCGGGGACCTACGAGCAGTACTTC.

The rearrangement joins TRBV19 to TRBJ2-7; 9 bases map to TRBD2. Per germline, CDR1 LNHDA and CDR2 SQIVND (reference sequence). V shed 9 bases, J shed 7 bases, and the junction held 13 bases outside the gene matches. The CDR3 spans 14 residues. As DNA, the CDR3 is TGTGCCAGCTATTCGTCGCGGGAGGGGCGAGAGCAGTACTTC. Residues: CASYSSREGREQYF.

This clone has just one count. The CDR3 here is CASSLIWRENNEQFF. CDR3 in DNA: TGTGCCAGCAGCTTAATCTGGCGGGAGAACAATGAGCAGTTCTTC. This rearrangement joins TRBV7-6 to TRBJ2-1, with 7 bases matching TRBD2. Germline V gene data show CDR1 as SGHVS and CDR2 as FNYEAQ. V was pared by 2 bases and J by 5 bases, with 6 bases of the junction left unmatched. The CDR3 loop spans 15 amino acids.

This chain links TRBV6-6 with TRBJ2-1; 9 bases are a match to TRBD2. The trim removed 8 bases at V and 4 bases at J, leaving 12 bases unmatched. CDR1 MNHNY and CDR2 SVGAGI come from the germline V gene (reference sequence). CDR3 length: 16 residues. CDR3 region: CASRPPRLAGYNEQFF. The CDR3, as DNA: TGTGCCAGCCGTCCCCCGAGGCTAGCGGGGTACAATGAGCAGTTCTTC.

The chain joins TRBV15 to TRBJ2-5, with TRBD2 as a possible D gene (7 bases). The V and J ends lost 8 bases and 4 bases respectively, with 11 bases between them. This CDR3 is 12 amino acids long. Germline CDR1 LNHNV, CDR2 YYDKDF (reference sequence). Here the CDR3 reads CATRGAGETQYF. As DNA, the CDR3 is TGTGCCACCCGGGGGGCGGGAGAGACCCAGTACTTC.

This chain uses TRBV19 with TRBJ2-5, with 10 bases aligning to TRBD1. This CDR3 spans 16 amino acids. With 5 bases clipped from V and 2 bases from J, the junction kept 8 bases outside the gene matches. Germline V gives CDR1 LNHDA, CDR2 SQIVND (reference sequence). The CDR3 sequence: CASSRQGAGGQETQYF. CDR3 DNA sequence: TGTGCCAGTAGTCGACAGGGGGCAGGTGGGCAAGAGACCCAGTACTTC.

This clone was detected once. The rearrangement links TRBV28 to TRBJ2-3; perhaps TRBD2 as D (7 bases). Germline CDR1 is MDHEN and CDR2 is SYDVKM. The CDR3 totals 17 residues. Trimming removed 1 base at V and 2 bases at J, with 16 bases between. The CDR3 here is CASSLSGRGAATDTQYF. The CDR3 DNA reads TGTGCCAGCAGTTTATCGGGACGGGGGGCTGCCACAGATACGCAGTATTTT.

The chain combines TRBV29-1 with TRBJ2-3, with 10 bases lining up with TRBD2. J lost 4 bases, V lost 5 bases, and 3 bases had no gene match. The CDR3 sequence is 13 residues long. CDR1 and CDR2 (germline): SQVTM, ANQGSEA. CDR3 region: CSVSGRASDTQYF. CDR3 DNA: TGCAGCGTTAGCGGGAGGGCCTCAGATACGCAGTATTTT.

The chain is built from TRBV15 and TRBJ2-3, with TRBD2 matching 8 bases. V lost 3 bases to trimming and J lost 0 bases; unmatched junction nucleotides: 8. This CDR3 spans 17 amino acids. Germline V gene data show CDR1 as LNHNV and CDR2 as YYDKDF (reference sequence). In DNA, the CDR3 is TGTGCCACCAGCAGCCCTTTTAGCGGGACTAGCACAGATACGCAGTATTTT. Protein: CATSSPFSGTSTDTQYF.

The genes are TRBV11-2 and TRBJ2-2; the D gene is possibly TRBD2 (5 bases). Germline-derived CDR1 and CDR2 are SGHAT and FQNNGV. CDR3 size: 18 residues. Trimming took 5 bases from V and 0 from J, leaving 19 bases between them. The CDR3 DNA is TGTGCCAGCAGCCGGTTCAGTGAGAGGGCTGCGAACACCGGGGAGCTGTTTTTT. The encoded protein is CASSRFSERAANTGELFF.

The V and J genes are TRBV29-1 and TRBJ1-1; D remains unclear. The CDR3 length is 11 residues. Germline V gene data show CDR1 as SQVTM and CDR2 as ANQGSEA. V lost 2 bases to trimming and J lost 2 bases, with 3 bases between them. The CDR3 region is CSVELNTEAFF. The CDR3 DNA follows: TGCAGCGTTGAACTTAACACTGAAGCTTTCTTT. The full variable domain, with the rest looked up from reference TRBV29-1 and TRBJ1-1, is SAVISQKPSRDICQRGTSLTIQCQVDSQVTMMFWYRQQPGQSLTLIATANQGSEATYESGFVIDKFPISRPNLTFSTLTVSNMSPEDSSIYLCSVELNTEAFFGQGTRLTVV.

This clone was detected a few times. The V call is TRBV6-1, the J call TRBJ1-3, with 10 bases fitting TRBD1. Germline lookup yields CDR1 MNHNS and CDR2 SASEGT. The CDR3 loop spans 15 amino acids. The junction had 6 bases not matched to a gene; V was cut back by 6 bases and J by 4 bases. Written as DNA, the CDR3 is TGTGCCAGCAGCATAATGACAGGGGGCGGAAACACCATATATTTT. This translates into CASSIMTGGGNTIYF.

This clone was picked up one time. The chain couples TRBV9 to TRBJ2-2; TRBD2 is a possible D gene (5 bases). Trimming removed 3 bases at V and 2 bases at J, with 8 bases between. Germline values: CDR1 SGDLS, CDR2 YYNGEE. This CDR3 is built from 14 residues. The CDR3 DNA reads TGTGCCAGCAGCGAGGGAGCTAACACCGGGGAGCTGTTTTTT. Protein: CASSEGANTGELFF.